This TCR beta chain was identified during a study of T cells in Graves' hyperthyroidism and ophthalmopathy. Study conclusions and caveats: Most clonotypes that expanded in the thyroid above 0.001 also showed up in blood.

V shed 2 bases and J 6 bases; nucleotides not matched to a gene: 7. Per germline, CDR1 GTSNPN and CDR2 SVGIG (reference sequence). The CDR3 is made up of 14 amino acids. Amplified TCR beta CDR3 regions derived from RNA transcripts. RT-PCR in the first round (using the HTBI primer set) targeted the TCR CDR3. TCRdb reprocessed the multiplex PCR reads with MiXCR, giving one entry per CDR3 protein. The sample lists some 620,000 distinct CDR3 sequences, 15% to 20% occurring once. This clonotype was recorded many times. The antigen remains unidentified. Absence of ophthalmopathy progression within 18 months defined stable Graves' hyperthyroidism. Clinical symptoms, serum thyroxine, TRAb, thyroid ultrasound and orbital computed tomography informed diagnoses.

The TCR comes from a woman in her twenties or thirties with Graves' hyperthyroidism. The chain couples TRBV30 to TRBJ1-1; the match to TRBD1 covers 9 bases. The specimen was blood. CDR3 bases: TGTGCCTGGAGTTCCGGGACAGGGTTCGCTGAAGCTTTCTTT. Its translation: CAWSSGTGFAEAFF.